The 22 T cell receptor beta chains presented below share a single source sample, sequenced in a study of beta chain features in type 1 diabetes. Every isolated RNA sample was fully reverse transcribed, so sequencing captured expressed TCRB transcripts. Libraries were prepared by immunoSEQ multiplex PCR; TCRdb keeps only in-frame clonotypes and omits some of them. The sample has 430,000 or so clones; approximately 10% are singletons. Input material: naive CD4+ T cells from blood. The source is a woman younger than 35 in good health.

The chain carries TRBV28 and TRBJ1-2; 7 bases are a match to TRBD1. There are 14 residues in the CDR3. Trimming removed 6 bases from V and 10 bases from J; junction bases left unmatched: 14. Germline CDR1 reads MDHEN; CDR2 reads SYDVKM. DNA of the CDR3: TGTGCCAGCAGCCTACCGGGACAGTTTGTGGCCTACACCTTC. This translates into CASSLPGQFVAYTF.

The rearrangement joins TRBV15 to TRBJ2-5, with TRBD1 identical over 12 bases. The CDR3 totals 16 residues. Germline V gives CDR1 LNHNV, CDR2 YYDKDF (reference sequence). V gave up 2 bases and J gave up 7 bases; unmatched junction bases: 8. CDR3 amino acids: CATSRTPLGQGATQYF. Written as DNA, the CDR3 is TGTGCCACCAGCAGAACCCCTTTGGGACAGGGGGCGACCCAGTACTTC.

DNA of the CDR3: TGTGCCTGGAGTGTGGGCGGGCCAGGAAATGAGCAGTTCTTC. This encodes CAWSVGGPGNEQFF. This sequence joins TRBV30 and TRBJ2-1; maybe TRBD2 (5 bases). The germline V and J ends were trimmed by 0 bases and 7 bases, with 13 bases remaining between them. The CDR3 covers 14 residues. The V gene's germline CDR1 is GTSNPN and CDR2 SVGIG (reference sequence). Looking up the rest from reference TRBV30 and TRBJ2-1 gives the full variable domain: SQTIHQWPATLVQPVGSPLSLECTVEGTSNPNLYWYRQAAGRGLQLLFYSVGIGQISSEVPQNLSASRPQDRQFILSSKKLLLSDSGFYLCAWSVGGPGNEQFFGPGTRLTVL.

The chain uses TRBV7-4 and TRBJ2-7; D not resolved. The length of the CDR3 is 15 residues. Germline V gene lookup returns CDR1 SGHVT and CDR2 SQSDAQ. Trimming stripped 4 bases from V and 5 bases from J, with 18 bases between. The CDR3 nucleotides are TGTGCCAGCAGCTCCACATACGACGAGGACCACGAGCAGTACGTC. This sequence encodes CASSSTYDEDHEQYV.

This clone has just a few counts. The rearrangement joins TRBV10-3 to TRBJ1-2, with D possibly TRBD1 on 6 matching bases. The germline V and J ends were trimmed by 0 bases and 0 bases, with 8 bases remaining between them. Looked up from germline, CDR1 is ENHRY and CDR2 is SYGVKD. The length of the CDR3 is 15 residues. The CDR3 DNA is TGTGCCATCAGTGAGTCGACAGGAGCTAACTATGGCTACACCTTC. Translating it yields CAISESTGANYGYTF.

The V and J genes are TRBV30 and TRBJ1-5; no definite D call. Looked up from germline, CDR1 is GTSNPN and CDR2 is SVGIG (reference sequence). The CDR3 length is 16 residues. Trimming stripped 0 bases from V and 2 bases from J, with 14 bases between. The CDR3 here is CAWSVKGQWGNQPQHF. CDR3 nucleotides: TGTGCCTGGAGTGTCAAAGGGCAATGGGGCAATCAGCCCCAGCATTTT. The variable domain in full, completed from reference TRBV30 and TRBJ1-5, reads SQTIHQWPATLVQPVGSPLSLECTVEGTSNPNLYWYRQAAGRGLQLLFYSVGIGQISSEVPQNLSASRPQDRQFILSSKKLLLSDSGFYLCAWSVKGQWGNQPQHFGDGTRLSIL.

J is TRBJ1-1 and V is TRBV7-6; no reliable D call. The CDR3 covers 15 residues. The germline V gene encodes CDR1 SGHVS and CDR2 FNYEAQ. The V and J ends lost 5 bases and 4 bases respectively, with 17 bases between them. In DNA, the CDR3 is TGTGCCAGCAGCCTTAGTGCAGGAGGACGCACTGAAGCTTTCTTT. Translated, it gives CASSLSAGGRTEAFF.

In its sample, this clone was seen a few times. J is TRBJ2-1 and V is TRBV5-1, with 7 bases lining up with TRBD1. The CDR3 covers 15 residues. V shed 1 base, J shed 5 bases, and the junction held 6 bases outside the gene matches. Germline values: CDR1 SGHRS, CDR2 YFSETQ. In DNA, the CDR3 is TGCGCCAGCAGCTTGACCCTACAGGGGCACAATGAGCAGTTCTTC. It yields the protein CASSLTLQGHNEQFF.

This clone occurred a few times. V usage is TRBV7-9 and J usage is TRBJ1-4; tentatively, D is TRBD1 (5 bases). Trimming removed 5 bases at V and 0 bases at J, with 10 bases between. The germline V gene encodes CDR1 SEHNR and CDR2 FQNEAQ (reference sequence). The CDR3 covers 15 residues. The CDR3 here is CASSRQLATNEKLFF. The CDR3 DNA reads as TGTGCCAGCAGCCGACAGCTTGCAACTAATGAAAAACTGTTTTTT.

This clone was seen a few times. J is TRBJ1-2 and V is TRBV5-4; D is perhaps TRBD1 (5 bases). The V end was cut by 2 bases, the J end by 14 bases, with 19 bases between. Germline lookup yields CDR1 SGHNT and CDR2 YYREEE (reference sequence). The CDR3 contains 13 residues. CDR3 loop: CASSFVQQAGRTF. The CDR3, as DNA: TGTGCCAGCAGCTTTGTGCAACAGGCGGGTCGGACCTTC.

The rearrangement links TRBV18 to TRBJ2-7, with 10 bases lining up with TRBD1. Germline CDR1 and CDR2: KGHSH and LQKENI. J lost 3 bases, V lost 2 bases, and 1 base had no gene match. There are 14 residues in the CDR3. CDR3 bases: TGTGCCAGCTCACCAGGGGACAGGGGCTACGAGCAGTACTTC. It translates to CASSPGDRGYEQYF.

The chain combines TRBV29-1 with TRBJ2-7; D not certain. The CDR3 has 13 residues. V lost 3 bases to trimming and J lost 3 bases, with 12 bases between them. The germline CDR1 and CDR2 sequences are SQVTM and ANQGSEA. The CDR3: CSVDGNKDYEQYF. In nucleotides, the CDR3 is TGCAGCGTTGATGGGAACAAAGACTACGAGCAGTACTTC.

V and J are TRBV7-3 and TRBJ1-6, with 8 bases identical to TRBD1. The CDR3 sequence is 15 residues long. J was trimmed by 13 bases and V by 6 bases; bases with no gene match: 14. From germline, CDR1 is SGHTA and CDR2 FQGTGA. The CDR3 coding sequence is TGTGCCAGCAGTCAAGACAGGGGCAACTTCTGGCCCCTCCACTTT. Translated, it gives CASSQDRGNFWPLHF.

The J gene is TRBJ1-1, the V gene TRBV4-2; perhaps TRBD1 as D (6 bases). The V and J ends lost 3 bases and 8 bases respectively, with 10 bases between them. The CDR3 sequence is 12 residues long. Germline lookup yields CDR1 LGHNA and CDR2 YNFKEQ. DNA of the CDR3: TGTGCCAGCAGCCAGCTCGGACAGGAAGCTTTCTTT. It is translated as CASSQLGQEAFF.

The chain recombines TRBV5-4 with TRBJ1-1; D call uncertain. Trimming took 3 bases from V and 1 from J, leaving 7 bases between them. The CDR3 totals 13 residues. CDR1 is SGHNT and CDR2 is YYREEE in the germline V gene (reference sequence). CDR3 loop: CASSYDWNTEAFF. The CDR3 DNA sequence: TGTGCCAGCAGCTACGATTGGAACACTGAAGCTTTCTTT. Variable domain in full (rest from reference TRBV5-4 and TRBJ1-1): ETGVTQSPTHLIKTRGQQVTLRCSSQSGHNTVSWYQQALGQGPQFIFQYYREEENGRGNFPPRFSGLQFPNYSSELNVNALELDDSALYLCASSYDWNTEAFFGQGTRLTVV.

This clone has more than one count but fewer than ten. The V call is TRBV7-9, the J call TRBJ2-1; D tentatively fits TRBD1 or TRBD2 (5 bases each). The CDR3 is 16 residues long. The V gene's germline CDR1 is SEHNR and CDR2 FQNEAQ (reference sequence). V was shortened by 5 bases and J by 2 bases, with 16 bases between the two germline ends. CDR3 nucleotide sequence: TGTGCCAGCAGCAATCAGGGCGGGCTTGCCTACAATGAGCAGTTCTTC. Protein sequence: CASSNQGGLAYNEQFF.

In this sample, this clone turned up a few times. The chain employs TRBV30 and TRBJ1-5, with D perhaps TRBD1 (5 bases). Germline loops: CDR1 GTSNPN, CDR2 SVGIG (reference sequence). The CDR3 has 14 residues. Trimming removed 4 bases at V and 4 bases at J, with 14 bases between. This CDR3 is CAWTKGRGNQPQHF. The DNA of the CDR3 is TGTGCCTGGACAAAAGGGCGGGGGAATCAGCCCCAGCATTTT.

This chain connects TRBV7-9 to TRBJ1-4; the D gene is possibly TRBD1 (5 bases). The germline V gene has CDR1 SEHNR and CDR2 FQNEAQ (reference sequence). CDR3 size: 17 residues. The V end lost 2 bases, the J end lost 8 bases, and 21 bases lay between the germline ends. CDR3: CASSLSPTGGTNEKLFF. The DNA for the CDR3 is TGTGCCAGCAGCTTATCCCCCACCGGGGGTACGAACGAAAAACTGTTTTTT.

This clone was counted between two and nine times. The CDR3, as DNA: TGTGCCAGCTCACCAGGCTCGAACATTCAGTACTTC. Its translation is CASSPGSNIQYF. The J gene is TRBJ2-4, the V gene TRBV18; D not resolved. This CDR3 is 12 amino acids long. Trimming removed 2 bases from V and 7 bases from J, with 6 bases in between. CDR1 and CDR2 (germline): KGHSH, LQKENI.

This chain joins TRBV6-6 and TRBJ2-1; no clear D. Trimming stripped 1 base from V and 5 bases from J, with 12 bases between. There are 15 residues in the CDR3. Germline-derived CDR1 and CDR2 are MNHNY and SVGAGI (reference sequence). CDR3 amino acids: CASSYFGYGDNEQFF. The DNA of the CDR3 is TGTGCCAGCAGTTACTTTGGGTATGGGGACAATGAGCAGTTCTTC.

The chain is built from TRBV7-2 and TRBJ2-5; D is undetermined. CDR3 length: 15 amino acids. CDR1 SGHTA and CDR2 FQGNSA come from the germline V gene. The germline V and J ends were trimmed by 1 base and 5 bases, with 14 bases remaining between them. CDR3 nucleotide sequence: TGTGCCAGCAGCTTAGTTCCGATGGCGGCGGAGACCCAGTACTTC. Protein: CASSLVPMAAETQYF.

The chain has TRBV18 and TRBJ1-5; 8 positions match TRBD1. This CDR3 comprises 17 residues. Trimming at V came to 5 bases and at J to 3 bases, leaving 12 bases not matched to a gene. Germline values: CDR1 KGHSH, CDR2 LQKENI. The CDR3 loop reads CASSATNRQGNNQPQHF. The CDR3 nucleotides read TGTGCCAGCTCAGCTACCAATAGACAGGGGAACAATCAGCCCCAGCATTTT. Filled out from reference TRBV18 and TRBJ1-5, the complete variable domain reads NAGVMQNPRHLVRRRGQEARLRCSPMKGHSHVYWYRQLPEEGLKFMVYLQKENIIDESGMPKERFSAEFPKEGPSILRIQQVVRGDSAAYFCASSATNRQGNNQPQHFGDGTRLSIL.